The rows below give T cell receptor beta chains drawn from one sample of a study of cytomegalovirus exposure and HLA in healthy donors. Sequenced by immunoSEQ multiplex PCR; TCRdb stores in-frame clones only, minus some. This sample has about 150,000 clones, with roughly 70% found just once. Sequences were obtained from PBMCs. The source of these receptors is a man aged 45-65 years in good health and CMV-seropositive. Each CDR3 is given with its conserved first and last residue. Fields, in order: clone size, V gene, CDR3 length, J gene, D gene, CDR3 DNA, CDR3 protein. A D gene is named only where the DNA matches it firmly. A clone size is listed for some rows: how often the clone was seen (once, few, many), or a class if it is expanded.

>-|TRBV7-2|16|TRBJ1-2|-
TGTGCCAGCAGCTTAGGAGGGGGAGCCCTGGGTTATGGCTACACCTTC
CASSLGGGALGYGYTF
>-|TRBV5-1|14|TRBJ2-5|TRBD1
TGCGCCAGCAGCTGGACAGGGGGTCAAGAGACCCAGTACTTC
CASSWTGGQETQYF
>-|TRBV7-2|16|TRBJ2-1|-
TGTGCCAGCAGCCCAGTAAGCGGCAGCTCCTACAATGAGCAGTTCTTC
CASSPVSGSSYNEQFF
>-|TRBV5-1|16|TRBJ1-1|TRBD1
TGCGCCAGCAGCTTGCGCGTGACAGGGGGCAACATTGAAGCTTTCTTT
CASSLRVTGGNIEAFF
>-|TRBV6-6|14|TRBJ2-7|TRBD1
TGTGCCAGCAGTTATGGACAGGGATCCTACGAGCAGTACTTC
CASSYGQGSYEQYF
>-|TRBV2|15|TRBJ2-1|-
TGTGCCAGCAGTGATGACGGGGTCTCCTACAATGAGCAGTTCTTC
CASSDDGVSYNEQFF
>once|TRBV18|14|TRBJ2-7|TRBD1
TGTGCCAGCTCACCATTGACAGGGGGCTACGAGCAGTACTTC
CASSPLTGGYEQYF
>-|TRBV29-1|14|TRBJ2-2|-
TGCAGCGTTGATCCAGGAAGGAACACCGGGGAGCTGTTTTTT
CSVDPGRNTGELFF
>-|TRBV2|15|TRBJ2-2|TRBD1
TGTGCCAGCAACGGACAGGCCGCGAACACCGGGGAGCTGTTTTTT
CASNGQAANTGELFF
>once|TRBV5-1|14|TRBJ1-1|TRBD1
TGCGCCAGCAGCTTGGACAGGGGGCTCACTGAAGCTTTCTTT
CASSLDRGLTEAFF
>once|TRBV6-5|15|TRBJ1-1|-
TGTGCCAGCAGTCCCCCTCTGGGAGGATGGACTGAAGCTTTCTTT
CASSPPLGGWTEAFF
>-|TRBV27|13|TRBJ2-7|TRBD1
TGTGCCAGCAGTATCGGACAGGGATACGAGCAGTACTTC
CASSIGQGYEQYF
>once|TRBV7-9|12|TRBJ1-2|-
TGTGCCAGCAGCTTAGGGGCAGGTGGCTACACCTTC
CASSLGAGGYTF
>-|TRBV19|16|TRBJ1-1|TRBD1
TGTGCCACCATTCACAGGGGGATGATATCGGACACTGAAGCTTTCTTT
CATIHRGMISDTEAFF
>-|TRBV2|14|TRBJ1-1|TRBD1
TGTGCCAGCAGAGAGCTTAGGGGGCGGGTTGAAGCTTTCTTT
CASRELRGRVEAFF
>few|TRBV7-6|15|TRBJ1-1|-
TGTGCCAGCAGCTTACGGTACGAGGGCGGAACTGAAGCTTTCTTT
CASSLRYEGGTEAFF
>-|TRBV4-1|15|TRBJ1-5|-
TGCGCCAGCAGCCAAGAGCGGGGGCTGGGTCAGCCCCAGCATTTT
CASSQERGLGQPQHF
>-|TRBV4-1|13|TRBJ2-7|-
TGCGCCAGCAGCCAAGCGCAGGGCTACGAGCAGTACTTC
CASSQAQGYEQYF
>few|TRBV15|16|TRBJ2-1|-
TGTGCCACCAGCAGAGAACGGACTACCGCATACAATGAGCAGTTCTTC
CATSRERTTAYNEQFF
>once|TRBV18|15|TRBJ2-3|TRBD2
TGTGCCAGCTCCCCGGGACTAGCGGGAACAGATACGCAGTATTTT
CASSPGLAGTDTQYF
>-|TRBV12-5|24|TRBJ1-6|TRBD1
TGTGCTAGTGGTTTGTCCCCCCGGGACAGGGAGTTCCGCGGGTTCGAGTACGGAATTTCACCCCTCCACTTT
CASGLSPRDREFRGFEYGISPLHF
>-|TRBV5-4|14|TRBJ2-3|-
TGTGCCAGCAGCCCCGCACTAGCTGCAGATACGCAGTATTTT
CASSPALAADTQYF
>-|TRBV19|16|TRBJ1-1|-
TGTGCCAGTAGTATACAGGCAGGGGTGAGTTCTGATGAAGCTTTCTTT
CASSIQAGVSSDEAFF
>few|TRBV5-7|16|TRBJ2-1|-
TGTGCCAGCAGCTTAGGAGGGAAATTTTGGTACAATGAGCAGTTCTTC
CASSLGGKFWYNEQFF
>-|TRBV5-1|14|TRBJ1-2|-
TGCGCCAGCGATACAGGGACGGCTAACTATGGCTACACCTTC
CASDTGTANYGYTF
>-|TRBV6-5|14|TRBJ1-1|-
TGTGCCAGCAGTGAGGGAGTGGCGAACACTGAAGCTTTCTTT
CASSEGVANTEAFF
>-|TRBV27|15|TRBJ2-7|-
TGTGCCAGCAGTTTACAGGGGATTCCCCCCTACGAGCAGTACTTC
CASSLQGIPPYEQYF
>-|TRBV5-1|16|TRBJ2-5|TRBD1
TGCGCCAGCAGCTTGGCCTCGACAGGGGACGGAGAGACCCAGTACTTC
CASSLASTGDGETQYF
>-|TRBV7-8|14|TRBJ1-5|-
TGTGCCAGCAGCTTAGTGAGGACAGAACCGCCCCAGCATTTT
CASSLVRTEPPQHF
>-|TRBV4-1|20|TRBJ1-2|-
TGCGCCAGCAGCCCGACGGAGAGCGACTTTCGGGGGGGCGGGCGCTATGGCTACACCTTC
CASSPTESDFRGGGRYGYTF
>-|TRBV29-1|13|TRBJ1-2|-
TGCAGCGTTGTGATCGGACTATCTATGGGCTACACCTTC
CSVVIGLSMGYTF
>-|TRBV7-2|15|TRBJ2-1|-
TGTGCCAGCAGCTTAGCGCTTACGGGGGGCCATGAGCAGTTCTTC
CASSLALTGGHEQFF
>-|TRBV11-2|18|TRBJ2-5|TRBD2
TGTGCCAGCAGCTTGGGGACTAGCGGGGGGGACGATGGCGGGACCCAGTACTTC
CASSLGTSGGDDGGTQYF
>once|TRBV19|14|TRBJ1-2|-
TGTGCCAGTAGTCCCGACAGGTCTGCCTATGGCTACACCTTC
CASSPDRSAYGYTF
>-|TRBV7-9|13|TRBJ2-7|TRBD1
TGTGCCAGCAGCAGGACAGGGGTCGACGAGCAGTACTTC
CASSRTGVDEQYF
>-|TRBV19|14|TRBJ2-1|TRBD1
TGTGCCAGTAAGTTCGGACAGGGTCGGAGTGAGCAGTTCTTC
CASKFGQGRSEQFF
>-|TRBV10-2|14|TRBJ1-5|-
TGCGCCAGCAGTGCACAGGGCGGCAATCAGCCCCAGCATTTT
CASSAQGGNQPQHF
>-|TRBV5-1|14|TRBJ1-1|-
TGCGCCAGCAGCTTGGAGGCAGGGATCACTGAAGCTTTCTTT
CASSLEAGITEAFF
>once|TRBV14|16|TRBJ1-6|TRBD1
TGTGCCAGCAGCCAACACCGGGACAGGGATAATTCACCCCTCCACTTT
CASSQHRDRDNSPLHF
>-|TRBV29-1|13|TRBJ1-2|-
TGCAGCGCCCCGGGCGGGGGAGGAGATGGCTACACCTTC
CSAPGGGGDGYTF
>-|TRBV14|15|TRBJ1-2|TRBD1
TGTGCCAGCAGCCAGGACAGGGGAGGATCAGATGGCTACACCTTC
CASSQDRGGSDGYTF
>-|TRBV5-1|14|TRBJ1-1|TRBD1
TGCGCCAGCAGCACTGGGACAGCCAACACTGAAGCTTTCTTT
CASSTGTANTEAFF
>few|TRBV15|15|TRBJ1-5|-
TGTGCCACCAGCAGAGGCGGTGGTAGCAATCAGCCCCAGCATTTT
CATSRGGGSNQPQHF
>-|TRBV18|13|TRBJ1-5|-
TGTGCCAGCTCACCAGGACTCAATCAGCCCCAGCATTTT
CASSPGLNQPQHF
>-|TRBV6-5|12|TRBJ1-1|-
TGTGCCAGCTCGGGGGGATACACTGAAGCTTTCTTT
CASSGGYTEAFF
>-|TRBV21-1|18|TRBJ1-5|-
TGTGCCAGCAGCAAAGATCCCTTCCCTCCGCGTAGCAATCAGCCCCAGCATTTT
CASSKDPFPPRSNQPQHF
>-|TRBV11-3|15|TRBJ2-7|TRBD2
TGTGCCAGTTCTCTAGGTAGCGGGAGGATCTACGAGCAGTACTTC
CASSLGSGRIYEQYF
>-|TRBV2|15|TRBJ1-2|TRBD1
TGTGCCAGCAGTGTCCAGGGGGCGATCCGCTATGGCTACACCTTC
CASSVQGAIRYGYTF
>few|TRBV10-2|14|TRBJ2-1|TRBD2
TGCGCCAGCAAGGGACTAGCGGGGGAACATGAGCAGTTCTTC
CASKGLAGEHEQFF
>-|TRBV7-2|17|TRBJ1-4|TRBD1
TGTGCCAGCAGCTTAGTGGGGACAGGGCGGACTAATGAAAAACTGTTTTTT
CASSLVGTGRTNEKLFF
>-|TRBV4-1|13|TRBJ2-7|-
TGCGCCACCCGAGGAACCGGAGCCTACGAGCAGTACTTC
CATRGTGAYEQYF
>-|TRBV7-9|14|TRBJ1-1|-
TGTTCCAGCAGCTTTTCGGGATTGAACACTGAAGCTTTCTTT
CSSSFSGLNTEAFF
>-|TRBV6-5|13|TRBJ1-5|-
TGTGCCAGCAGTTCGCGGGGGGATCAGCCCCAGCATTTT
CASSSRGDQPQHF
>-|TRBV10-1|12|TRBJ2-1|-
TGCGCCAGCAGTGCACAGTACAATGAGCAGTTCTTC
CASSAQYNEQFF
>-|TRBV2|15|TRBJ1-3|TRBD1
TGTGCCAGCAGTCGGGACAGGGCCTCTGGAAACACCATATATTTT
CASSRDRASGNTIYF
>-|TRBV7-9|13|TRBJ1-1|TRBD1
TGTGCCAGCAGCGTCGACAGGGTCTCTCAAGCTTTCTTT
CASSVDRVSQAFF
>-|TRBV29-1|15|TRBJ2-5|-
TGCAGCGTTGAAGATCAATCACGACAGGAGAAGACCCAGTACTTC
CSVEDQSRQEKTQYF
>-|TRBV29-1|11|TRBJ2-5|-
TGCAGCGCCGGGGATCTGGAGACCCAGTACTTC
CSAGDLETQYF
>-|TRBV5-6|13|TRBJ1-5|-
TGTGCCAGCAGCTCCCGGGGGGGAGGGCCCCAGCATTTT
CASSSRGGGPQHF
>-|TRBV27|13|TRBJ2-5|-
TGTGCCAGCAGTTTATCCCCAGGGGAGACCCAGTACTTC
CASSLSPGETQYF